Below are 25 T cell receptor beta chains sequenced from a single sample in a study of blood T cell repertoires in COVID-19. Repertoires were generated with immunoSEQ multiplex PCR, while TCRdb's copy carries only in-frame clones and drops some. The table shows 80,000 to 100,000 clones, with 90% occurring only once. The sequencing sample was made of peripheral blood. Receptors originate from a human donor with active COVID-19. The donor label of this sample is uncertain.

The V and J genes are TRBV5-6 and TRBJ2-1; 13 nucleotides align to TRBD2. The CDR3 is made up of 17 amino acids. Germline CDR1 reads SGHDT; CDR2 reads YYEEEE. The V segment lost 4 bases and the J segment 2 bases; nucleotides outside the gene matches: 6. CDR3 sequence (DNA): TGTGCCAGCAGCATAACTAGCGGGGGGGCCACCTACAATGAGCAGTTCTTC. Translated, it gives CASSITSGGATYNEQFF.

The rearrangement joins TRBV4-3 to TRBJ2-2; no clear D gene. Germline CDR1 and CDR2: LGHNA and YSLEER. V gave up 4 bases and J gave up 3 bases, with 12 bases separating them. The CDR3 loop spans 15 amino acids. Here the CDR3 reads CASSLGRSYTGELFF. CDR3 DNA: TGCGCCAGCAGCCTCGGCAGGTCGTACACCGGGGAGCTGTTTTTT.

The rearrangement links TRBV6-2 or TRBV6-3 to TRBJ1-3; D gene ambiguous. The germline V gene encodes CDR1 MNHEY and CDR2 SVGEGT. Trimming took 6 bases from V and 3 from J, leaving 15 bases between them. The CDR3 totals 15 residues. The CDR3 DNA sequence: TGTGCCAGCAGCCGACCGGAGGCCTTTGGAAACACCATATATTTT. This sequence encodes CASSRPEAFGNTIYF.

A single count supports this clone. The chain recombines TRBV7-9 with TRBJ2-1, with 11 bases matching TRBD1. The CDR3 has 15 amino acids. J gave up 7 bases and V 4 bases, and 6 bases lay outside the gene matches. Germline assignment: CDR1 SEHNR and CDR2 FQNEAQ (reference sequence). The CDR3 bases are TGTGCCAGCAGCTCGGGACAGGGGGTAGGAAATGAGCAGTTCTTC. Translation gives CASSSGQGVGNEQFF.

This chain joins TRBV5-1 and TRBJ2-2, with 10 bases that match TRBD2. V shed 4 bases, J shed 6 bases, and the junction held 15 bases outside the gene matches. Germline CDR1 is SGHRS and CDR2 is YFSETQ. This CDR3 region has 18 residues. CDR3 in DNA: TGCGCCAGCAGCCCCCGGGCGCGAGCGGGGGGGCCCCCCGGGGAGCTGTTTTTT. Protein product: CASSPRARAGGPPGELFF.

The J gene is TRBJ2-5, the V gene TRBV19; tentative D call: TRBD2 (6 bases). From germline, CDR1 is LNHDA and CDR2 SQIVND (reference sequence). The CDR3 totals 14 residues. Trimming pared 4 bases from V and 5 bases from J, leaving 14 bases between. CDR3 amino acids: CASSNGGAGETQYF. Written as DNA, the CDR3 is TGTGCCAGTAGTAACGGGGGAGCCGGCGAGACCCAGTACTTC.

The chain has TRBV14 and TRBJ2-5; 9 nucleotides align to TRBD2. V lost 2 bases, J lost 5 bases, and 6 bases stayed unmatched. The CDR3 totals 15 residues. The V gene's germline CDR1 is SGHDN and CDR2 FVKESK. The CDR3 protein is CASSQTSGPTETQYF. CDR3 nucleotides: TGTGCCAGCAGCCAAACTAGCGGGCCAACGGAGACCCAGTACTTC.

The rearrangement uses TRBV6-6 and TRBJ2-3, with TRBD2 identical over 8 bases. Germline CDR1 is MNHNY and CDR2 is SVGAGI (reference sequence). The CDR3 spans 15 residues. Unmatched junction bases numbered 9, after V lost 5 bases and J lost 5 bases. CDR3 loop: CASSPGGADGDTQYF. The CDR3 nucleotides read TGTGCCAGCAGTCCCGGGGGGGCCGATGGAGATACGCAGTATTTT.

V and J are TRBV5-4 and TRBJ2-2, with 8 bases lining up with TRBD2. V dropped 4 bases and J dropped 1; count of bases not matched to a gene: 6. Germline V gene sequence: CDR1 SGHNT, CDR2 YYREEE (reference sequence). The CDR3 runs to 16 residues. In nucleotides, the CDR3 is TGTGCCAGCAGCCCCAAACGGGGGGGGAACACCGGGGAGCTGTTTTTT. Encoded protein: CASSPKRGGNTGELFF.

V and J are TRBV5-8 and TRBJ1-5; 8 bases align to TRBD1. The trim removed 3 bases at V and 5 bases at J, leaving 7 bases unmatched. CDR1 and CDR2 (germline): SGHTS, YDEGEE. The CDR3 length is 15 residues. The CDR3: CASSSGQVKHQPQHF. CDR3 nucleotides: TGTGCCAGCAGCTCGGGACAGGTTAAGCATCAGCCCCAGCATTTT.

The V and J genes are TRBV29-1 and TRBJ2-3, with TRBD1 identical over 9 bases. The V and J ends lost 7 bases and 8 bases, in that order; junction bases with no gene match: 7. Per the germline V gene, CDR1 is SQVTM and CDR2 is ANQGSEA. The CDR3 totals 12 residues. This chain's CDR3 is CSARQGDSTQYF. The CDR3 DNA reads TGCAGCGCTCGACAGGGGGATAGTACGCAGTATTTT.

The rearrangement joins TRBV27 to TRBJ1-2; D is unclear. Trimming stripped 3 bases from V and 7 bases from J, with 12 bases between. The CDR3 loop spans 13 amino acids. The germline V gene has CDR1 MNHEY and CDR2 SMNVEV (reference sequence). CDR3 residues: CASSFSGRGGYTF. The CDR3 DNA reads TGTGCCAGCAGTTTTAGCGGGCGGGGTGGCTACACCTTC.

The gene calls are TRBV2 and TRBJ1-5; D is uncertain. This CDR3 region has 15 residues. Looked up from germline, CDR1 is SNHLY and CDR2 is FYNNEI. Trimming cost V 4 bases and J 0 bases, with 10 bases left between them. As DNA, the CDR3 is TGTGCCAGCAGTGCGGGTGATCATAGCAATCAGCCCCAGCATTTT. Its translation is CASSAGDHSNQPQHF.

This chain connects TRBV5-1 to TRBJ2-7; TRBD2 aligns across 8 bases. The CDR3 contains 14 residues. V lost 0 bases to trimming and J lost 5 bases; unmatched junction nucleotides: 4. Looked up from germline, CDR1 is SGHRS and CDR2 is YFSETQ. CDR3 sequence (DNA): TGCGCCAGCAGCTTGGCCGGGACTAGGGACGAGCAGTACTTC. Translating it yields CASSLAGTRDEQYF.

The chain employs TRBV5-1 and TRBJ1-2; 8 nucleotides agree with TRBD1. Germline-derived CDR1 and CDR2 are SGHRS and YFSETQ. The CDR3 is 13 residues long. The junction had 5 bases not matched to a gene; V was cut back by 4 bases and J by 6 bases. The CDR3 loop reads CASSTGGWDGYTF. The CDR3, as DNA: TGCGCCAGCAGCACAGGGGGTTGGGATGGCTACACCTTC.

The chain employs TRBV13 and TRBJ2-3; weak D call: TRBD1 (5 bases). The CDR3 runs to 17 residues. Trimming took 2 bases from V and 1 from J, leaving 16 bases between them. Germline CDR1 PRHDT, CDR2 FYEKMQ (reference sequence). The CDR3 reads CASSLRVGRVGTDTQYF. CDR3 nucleotide sequence: TGTGCCAGCAGCTTAAGGGTTGGCAGGGTCGGCACAGATACGCAGTATTTT.

This clone was seen only a few times. This sequence joins TRBV2 and TRBJ1-2, with D uncertain. This CDR3 has 11 amino acids. Germline-derived CDR1 and CDR2 are SNHLY and FYNNEI. Deletions cut 4 bases from V and 4 bases from J, with 4 bases between. The CDR3 loop reads CASSGSYGYTF. The CDR3 bases are TGTGCCAGCAGTGGCAGCTATGGCTACACCTTC.

This chain connects TRBV18 to TRBJ2-7; D not certain. This CDR3 contains 12 residues. V shed 3 bases and J shed 4 bases, with 7 bases lying between them. Germline-derived CDR1 and CDR2 are KGHSH and LQKENI. The CDR3 DNA is TGTGCCAGCTCACCGGCGGAGTACGAGCAGTACTTC. Translation: CASSPAEYEQYF.

This chain uses TRBV5-8 with TRBJ2-6, with a tentative D call TRBD2 (5 bases). This CDR3 comprises 15 residues. The germline gives CDR1 SGHTS, CDR2 YDEGEE. Deletions cut 5 bases from V and 1 base from J, with 10 bases between. The chain's CDR3 is CASSVDWSGANVLTF. The DNA of the CDR3 is TGTGCCAGCAGTGTGGACTGGTCTGGGGCCAACGTCCTGACTTTC.

The V and J genes are TRBV3-1 (or the pseudogene TRBV3-2) and TRBJ2-5; possibly TRBD2 for D (5 bases). This CDR3 region has 14 residues. Germline CDR1 reads LGHDT; CDR2 reads YNNKEL (reference sequence). V lost 2 bases, J lost 4 bases, and 11 bases lay in between. The CDR3 bases are TGTGCCAGCAGCCAAACGGGGAAGGGAGAGACCCAGTACTTC. Translating it yields CASSQTGKGETQYF.

The V call is TRBV6-6, the J call TRBJ2-2; 8 bases match TRBD1. Per the germline V gene, CDR1 is MNHNY and CDR2 is SVGAGI (reference sequence). This CDR3 is 16 amino acids long. V lost 0 bases to trimming and J lost 5 bases; unmatched junction nucleotides: 5. DNA for the CDR3: TGTGCCAGCAGTTACTCGGCAGGGGGCCTGACCGGGGAGCTGTTTTTT. The encoded protein is CASSYSAGGLTGELFF.

The chain has TRBV5-6 and TRBJ2-7; 10 bases agree with TRBD1. CDR3 length: 14 residues. From germline, CDR1 is SGHDT and CDR2 YYEEEE. The ends lost 3 bases at V and 3 bases at J; junction bases unmatched: 3. CDR3 region: CASSWGTGVYEQYF. DNA of the CDR3: TGTGCCAGCAGCTGGGGGACAGGGGTCTACGAGCAGTACTTC.

The chain joins TRBV7-2 to TRBJ2-1, with D possibly matching TRBD1 (5 bases). The V end lost 2 bases, the J end lost 6 bases, and 14 bases lay between the germline ends. Germline V gene sequence: CDR1 SGHTA, CDR2 FQGNSA. This CDR3 region has 15 residues. CDR3 region: CASSLSGQGGNEQFF. The CDR3, as DNA: TGTGCCAGCAGCTTATCCGGGCAGGGTGGCAATGAGCAGTTCTTC. The full variable domain, its missing parts supplied by reference TRBV7-2 and TRBJ2-1, is GAGVSQSPSNKVTEKGKDVELRCDPISGHTALYWYRQSLGQGLEFLIYFQGNSAPDKSGLPSDRFSAERTGGSVSTLTIQRTQQEDSAVYLCASSLSGQGGNEQFFGPGTRLTVL.

The chain uses TRBV5-1 and TRBJ1-6; TRBD1 agrees at 10 bases. This CDR3 has 17 residues. From germline, CDR1 is SGHRS and CDR2 YFSETQ. The V and J ends lost 4 bases and 0 bases, in that order; junction bases with no gene match: 4. CDR3 bases: TGCGCCAGCAGCCCCGGGACAGGGGACTCCTATAATTCACCCCTCCACTTT. Its translation is CASSPGTGDSYNSPLHF.

The chain links TRBV19 to TRBJ1-1; 7 bases match TRBD1. Germline assignment: CDR1 LNHDA and CDR2 SQIVND (reference sequence). Unmatched junction bases numbered 6, after V lost 7 bases and J lost 4 bases. The CDR3 contains 13 residues. As DNA, the CDR3 is TGTGCCAGTACTCTCGACAGGGTCACTGAAGCTTTCTTT. Its translation: CASTLDRVTEAFF.